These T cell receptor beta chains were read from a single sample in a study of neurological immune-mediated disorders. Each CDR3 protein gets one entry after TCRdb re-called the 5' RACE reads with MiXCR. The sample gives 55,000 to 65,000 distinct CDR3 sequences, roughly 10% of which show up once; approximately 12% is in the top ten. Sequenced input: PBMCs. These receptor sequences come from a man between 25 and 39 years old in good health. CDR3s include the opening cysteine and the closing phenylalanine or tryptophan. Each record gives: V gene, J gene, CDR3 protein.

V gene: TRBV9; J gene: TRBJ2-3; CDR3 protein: CASSPRTGVTDTQYF
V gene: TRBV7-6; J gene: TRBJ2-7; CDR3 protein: CASSPGTATYEQYF
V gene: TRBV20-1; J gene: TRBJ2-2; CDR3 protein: CSATGTSVDTGELFF
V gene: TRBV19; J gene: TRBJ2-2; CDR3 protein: CASSKASGYTGELFF
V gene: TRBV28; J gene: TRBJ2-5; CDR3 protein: CASRGLVYEQTQYF
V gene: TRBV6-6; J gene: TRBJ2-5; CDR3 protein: CASERGTRETQYF
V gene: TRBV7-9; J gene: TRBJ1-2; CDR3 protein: CASSPDWAYGYTF
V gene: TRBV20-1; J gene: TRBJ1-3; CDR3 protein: CSARAGKASTGNTIYF
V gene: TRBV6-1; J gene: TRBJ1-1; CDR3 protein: CASSEEMASGALNTEAFF
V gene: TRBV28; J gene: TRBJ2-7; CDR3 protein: CASSYIGQGDYEQYF
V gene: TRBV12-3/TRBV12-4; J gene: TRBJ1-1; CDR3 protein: CASSLGGVRTEAFF
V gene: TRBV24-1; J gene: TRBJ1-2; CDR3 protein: CATSDSYRDGYTF
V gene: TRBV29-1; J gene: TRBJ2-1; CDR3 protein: CSAIGVFSDNEQFF
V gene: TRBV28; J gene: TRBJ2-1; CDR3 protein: CASSSGQGDYNEQFF
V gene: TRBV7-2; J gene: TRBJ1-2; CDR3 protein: CASSLGLGNYGYTF
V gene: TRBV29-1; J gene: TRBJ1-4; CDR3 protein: CSVEDGGLSEKLFF
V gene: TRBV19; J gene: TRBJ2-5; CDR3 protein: CASTQVSGGRETQYF
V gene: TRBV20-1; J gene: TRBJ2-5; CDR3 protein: CSARVKSETQYF
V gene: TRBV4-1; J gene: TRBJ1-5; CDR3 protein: CASSQDVSRNQPQHF
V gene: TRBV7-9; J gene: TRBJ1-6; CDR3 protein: CASSAGQLNSPLHF
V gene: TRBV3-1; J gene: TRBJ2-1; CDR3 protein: CASSHRSQNREQFF
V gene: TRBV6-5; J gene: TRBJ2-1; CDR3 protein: CASSASGGKDEQFF
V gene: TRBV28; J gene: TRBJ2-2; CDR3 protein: CASSPSSGSTGELFF
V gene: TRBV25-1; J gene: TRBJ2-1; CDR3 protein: CASRTGGSGNPGYEQFF
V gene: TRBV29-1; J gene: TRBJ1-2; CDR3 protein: CSGFHSYGYTF
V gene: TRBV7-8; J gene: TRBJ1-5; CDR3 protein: CASSLKGGQGFGQPQHF
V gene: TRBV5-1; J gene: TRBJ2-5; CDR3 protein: CASKTSGQETQYF
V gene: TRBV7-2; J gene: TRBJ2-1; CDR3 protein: CASSWATTGSSNEQFF
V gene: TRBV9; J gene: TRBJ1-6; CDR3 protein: CASSNHRDNSPLHF
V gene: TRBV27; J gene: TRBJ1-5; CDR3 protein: CASSVQSNQPQHF
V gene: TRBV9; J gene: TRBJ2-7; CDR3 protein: CASSVDGGSPYEQYF
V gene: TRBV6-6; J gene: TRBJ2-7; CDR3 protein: CASSPGQGVDEQYF
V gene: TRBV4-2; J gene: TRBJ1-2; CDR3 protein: CASSQAVRDGDYGYTF
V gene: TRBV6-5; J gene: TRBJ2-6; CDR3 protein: CASYIRAGTGKAGGANVLTF
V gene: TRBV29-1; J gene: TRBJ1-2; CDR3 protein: CSAGNNYGYTF
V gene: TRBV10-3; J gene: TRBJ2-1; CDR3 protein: CAISEGTSDYNEQFF
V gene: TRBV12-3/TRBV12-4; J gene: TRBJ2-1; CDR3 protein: CASSLTSGRTVEQFF
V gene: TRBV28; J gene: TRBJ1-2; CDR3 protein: CASSLFRDSAGYTF
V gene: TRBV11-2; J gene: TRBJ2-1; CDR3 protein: CASSLEFRALLYNEQFF
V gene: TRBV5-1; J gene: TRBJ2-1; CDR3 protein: CASSFGQTTDEQFF
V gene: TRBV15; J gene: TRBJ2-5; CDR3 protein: CATSGETSGSAPQRETQYF
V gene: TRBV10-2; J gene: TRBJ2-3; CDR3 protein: CASDPQKGDTQYF
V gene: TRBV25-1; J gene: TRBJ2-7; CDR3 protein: CASSDEAGEGYEQYF
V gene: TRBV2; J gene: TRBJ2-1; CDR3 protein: CASSEGLRYNEQFF
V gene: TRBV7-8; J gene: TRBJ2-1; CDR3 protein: CATPGGKAGNEQFF
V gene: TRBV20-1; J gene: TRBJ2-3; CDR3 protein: CSARDSRAGVTTDTQYF
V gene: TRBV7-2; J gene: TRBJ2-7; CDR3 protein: CASSLRAPGFVLDEQYF
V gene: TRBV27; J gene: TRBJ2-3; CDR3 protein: CASSLSLRQGVTDTQYF
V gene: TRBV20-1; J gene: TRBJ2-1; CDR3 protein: CSARPPSSGNYNEQFF
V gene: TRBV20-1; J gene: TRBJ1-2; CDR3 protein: CSAWTATYGYTF
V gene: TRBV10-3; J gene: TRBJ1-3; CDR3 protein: CAISEESGNTIYF
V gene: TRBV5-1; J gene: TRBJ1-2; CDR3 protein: CASSLQGFNYGYTF
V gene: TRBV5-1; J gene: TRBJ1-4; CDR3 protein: CASSFRGRNEKLFF
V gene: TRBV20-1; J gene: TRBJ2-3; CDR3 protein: CGSERETDTQYF